Listed below are T cell receptor beta chains from one sample, sequenced in a study of blood T cells in healthy people across ages. A single record per CDR3 protein comes from TCRdb applying MiXCR to the 5' RACE reads. This table holds around 1,900,000 distinct CDR3 sequences, about two fifths found once. Sequencing used blood. The receptors originated from a human donor in good health. Each CDR3 is given with its conserved first and last residue. A D gene is named only where the DNA matches it firmly. Size values are once, few and many counts, or a class for expanded clones, and some rows have none.

d_call	v_call	j_call	clone_size	cdr3_nt	cdr3_aa
TRBD1	TRBV7-6	TRBJ2-3	-	TGTGCCAGCAGCCACCGAAACTGGGACAGCCTAACAGATACGCAGTATTTT	CASSHRNWDSLTDTQYF
TRBD1	TRBV12-3/TRBV12-4	TRBJ1-1	few	TGTGCCAGCACCAGACAGGGTCCGGACACTGAAGCTTTCTTT	CASTRQGPDTEAFF
-	TRBV4-2	TRBJ2-7	-	TGTGCCAGCAGCCAAGATAGTTTTCGACTCTCCTACGAGCAGTACTTC	CASSQDSFRLSYEQYF
-	TRBV5-1	TRBJ2-3	-	TGCGCCAGCAGCCGGCCCAGGCCCGGGTTTGATACGCAGTATTTT	CASSRPRPGFDTQYF
-	TRBV24-1	TRBJ1-2	many	TGTGCCACCAGTGAATCAGCTAACTATGGCTACACCTTC	CATSESANYGYTF
-	TRBV4-3	TRBJ1-4	-	TGCGCCAGCAGCCAAGATTTGGATCCTGCAACTAATGAAAAACTGTTTTTT	CASSQDLDPATNEKLFF
-	TRBV5-1	TRBJ2-1	-	TGCGCCAGCAGCTACCCTCGGGCCCGGTCCTACAATGAGCAGTTCTTC	CASSYPRARSYNEQFF
-	TRBV24-1	TRBJ2-3	few	TGTGCCACCAGTCCGGCATTAACTAGCACAGATACGCAGTATTTT	CATSPALTSTDTQYF
-	TRBV20-1	TRBJ2-5	-	TGCAGTGCTAGAGGACATGTGTCCTGCGGGCAGTACTTC	CSARGHVSCGQYF
TRBD1	TRBV5-1	TRBJ2-5	few	TGCGCCTCCGGACAGGGGGCAGGGGGAGAGACCCAGTACTTC	CASGQGAGGETQYF
-	TRBV10-3	TRBJ2-3	-	TGTGCCATCAGTGAGTCAAGGGGCGGAGATACGCAGTATTTT	CAISESRGGDTQYF
TRBD2	TRBV14	TRBJ2-5	-	TGTGCCAGCAGCCAAGATTTCTGGAAGCGGGGGCGAGTGGAGACCCAGTACTTC	CASSQDFWKRGRVETQYF
-	TRBV5-1	TRBJ2-7	-	TGCGCCAGCAGCTTAATAACTAGCTCCTACGAGCAGTACTTC	CASSLITSSYEQYF
TRBD1	TRBV4-1	TRBJ2-7	few	TGCGCCAGCAGCCAAGAATTGTCCCGCCGGGACAGAGTCTACGAGCAGTACTTC	CASSQELSRRDRVYEQYF
TRBD1	TRBV7-8	TRBJ2-5	-	TGTGCCTGCAGCTTAGCCGACAGGGGAGAGACCCAGTACTTC	CACSLADRGETQYF
TRBD2	TRBV7-9	TRBJ2-7	once	TGTGCCAGCAGCTTTAGCGGGGGGAGACCCTACGAGCAGTACTTC	CASSFSGGRPYEQYF
-	TRBV28	TRBJ1-4	few	TGTGCCAGCAGCCAAAATCGGGGGACGGGTGAAAAACTGTTTTTT	CASSQNRGTGEKLFF
TRBD1	TRBV4-3	TRBJ2-7	-	TGCGCCAGCAGCCAAGAGGACAGGGTGGCCTCCTACGAGCAGTACTTC	CASSQEDRVASYEQYF
TRBD2	TRBV12-3/TRBV12-4	TRBJ2-3	few	TGTGCCAGCAGTAAAGGGACTAGCGGGGAAACAGATACGCAGTATTTT	CASSKGTSGETDTQYF
TRBD2	TRBV29-1	TRBJ2-1	-	TGCAGCGTGGCTAGCGGAGACAATGAGCAGTTCTTC	CSVASGDNEQFF
-	TRBV4-3	TRBJ2-2	-	TGCGCCAGCAGCCGGACAGACACCGGGGAGCTGTTTTTT	CASSRTDTGELFF
-	TRBV20-1	TRBJ1-1	-	TGCAGTGCCAGTTATGTGGGAGGCACTGAAGCTTTCTTT	CSASYVGGTEAFF
-	TRBV27	TRBJ2-7	-	TGTGCCACAAGAGGGGTGGGGGGCCTCTACGAGCAGTACTTC	CATRGVGGLYEQYF
TRBD1	TRBV12-3/TRBV12-4	TRBJ1-6	few	TGTGCCAGCACCCGGACAGGGTGGCATTCACCCCTCCACTTT	CASTRTGWHSPLHF
-	TRBV20-1	TRBJ1-4	-	TGCAGTGCTAGAGACCTGTCCCTCGGAAAACTGTTTTTT	CSARDLSLGKLFF
-	TRBV20-1	TRBJ2-3	-	TGCAGTGCTCCGTCCACAGATACGCAGTATTTT	CSAPSTDTQYF
TRBD1	TRBV2	TRBJ2-1	few	TGTGCCAGCACTCCGGACAGGGGTGTCCGTGAGCAGTTCTTC	CASTPDRGVREQFF